This T cell receptor (beta chain) appears in the sequencing data of a study of CD8+ T cells in alopecia areata. With 0 bases clipped from V and 4 bases from J, the junction kept 8 bases outside the gene matches. Germline CDR1 is LNHNV and CDR2 is YYDKDF (reference sequence). The CDR3 has 17 residues. Extracted RNA was reverse transcribed, and the resulting cDNA served as sequencing template. Measured with immunoSEQ multiplex PCR; TCRdb has only the in-frame clones, and not every one. Here the sample spans 80,000 to 95,000 clones, roughly 47% being singletons. Described treatment: oral pan-JAK inhibitor, 5-10 mg twice daily. Separation by sorting yielded CD4+ and CD8+ T cells from PBMCs.

This sequence joins TRBV15 and TRBJ2-3, with 9 bases aligning to TRBD2. This specimen was CD8+ T cells sorted from blood, taken at week 24, from a patient treated with tofacitinib. The sequence was collected from a human donor with alopecia areata. The CDR3 bases are TGTGCCACCAGCAGAGATCGTAGCGGGAGACAGGCAGATACGCAGTATTTT. It yields the protein CATSRDRSGRQADTQYF.